This T cell receptor (beta chain) was recorded in a study of T cells after yellow fever vaccination. General observations from the study: The appearance of a small share of clonotypes in both CD4 and CD8 compartments was observed.

Per germline, CDR1 KGHDR and CDR2 SFDVKD. Trimming left V 7 bases short and J 2 bases short, with 13 bases between. This CDR3 spans 14 amino acids. By 5'RACE template switching, TCR cDNA was produced, with a universal primer site and UMIs added in the process. MiXCR, run by TCRdb on the 5' RACE reads, gives a single entry per CDR3 protein. This table holds some 320,000 distinct CDR3 sequences, about 10% found once. On this clonotype itself: Antigen unknown.

The sample in question was CD4+ T cells sorted from PBMCs, obtained 45 days after the yellow fever booster vaccination. This TCR derives from a man between 18 and 29 years old who received the YFV17D yellow fever vaccine. The chain joins TRBV24-1 to TRBJ2-5; D perhaps matches TRBD2 (5 bases). The CDR3 DNA reads as TGTGCCACCAGCCAAACCGGGGATCAAGAGACCCAGTACTTC. Amino acids: CATSQTGDQETQYF.